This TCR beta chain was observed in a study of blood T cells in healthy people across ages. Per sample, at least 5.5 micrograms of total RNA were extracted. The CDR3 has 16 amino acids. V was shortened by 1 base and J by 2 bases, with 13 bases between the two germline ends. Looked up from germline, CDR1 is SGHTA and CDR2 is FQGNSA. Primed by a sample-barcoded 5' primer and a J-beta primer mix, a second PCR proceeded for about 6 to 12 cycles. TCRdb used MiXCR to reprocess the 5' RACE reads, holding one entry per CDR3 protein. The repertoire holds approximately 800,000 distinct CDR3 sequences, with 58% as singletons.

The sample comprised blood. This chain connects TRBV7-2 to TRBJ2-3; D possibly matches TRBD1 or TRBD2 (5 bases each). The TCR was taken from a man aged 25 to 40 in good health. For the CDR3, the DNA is TGTGCCAGCAGCTTAGTTTACGGGACGGACACAGATACGCAGTATTTT. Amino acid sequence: CASSLVYGTDTDTQYF.